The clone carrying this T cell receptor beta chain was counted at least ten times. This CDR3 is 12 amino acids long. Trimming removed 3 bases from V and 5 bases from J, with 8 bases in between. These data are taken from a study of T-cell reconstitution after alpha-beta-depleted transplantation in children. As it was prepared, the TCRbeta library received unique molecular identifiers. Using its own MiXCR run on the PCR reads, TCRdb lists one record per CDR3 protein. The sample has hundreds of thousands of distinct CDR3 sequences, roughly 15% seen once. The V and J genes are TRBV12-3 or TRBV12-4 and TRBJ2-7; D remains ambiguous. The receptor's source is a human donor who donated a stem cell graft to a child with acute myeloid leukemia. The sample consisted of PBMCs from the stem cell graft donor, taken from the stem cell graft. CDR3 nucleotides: TGTGCCAGCAGTTTGAGTCAGGACGAGCAGTACTTC. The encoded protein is CASSLSQDEQYF.